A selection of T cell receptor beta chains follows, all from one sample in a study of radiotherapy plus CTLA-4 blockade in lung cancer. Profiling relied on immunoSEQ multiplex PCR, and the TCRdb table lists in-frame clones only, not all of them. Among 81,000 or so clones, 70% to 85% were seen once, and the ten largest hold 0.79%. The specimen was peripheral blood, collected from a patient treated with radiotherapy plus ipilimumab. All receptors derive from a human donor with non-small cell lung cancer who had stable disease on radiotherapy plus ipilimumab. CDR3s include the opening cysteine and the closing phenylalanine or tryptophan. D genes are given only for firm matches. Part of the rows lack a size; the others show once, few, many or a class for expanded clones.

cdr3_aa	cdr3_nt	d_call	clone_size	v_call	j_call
CASSLGQGGTGELFF	TGTGCCAGCAGCTTGGGACAGGGAGGCACCGGGGAGCTGTTTTTT	TRBD1	NA	TRBV7-9	TRBJ2-2
CASSEVGLAGALEQYF	TGTGCCAGCAGTGAAGTGGGACTAGCGGGAGCTCTCGAGCAGTACTTC	TRBD2	NA	TRBV2	TRBJ2-7
CASSLGRDPYNSPLHF	TGCGCCAGCAGCTTGGGCCGGGATCCCTATAATTCACCCCTCCACTTT	NA	NA	TRBV5-1	TRBJ1-6
CASSKVVTNYGYTF	TGTGCCAGCAGTAAGGTCGTAACAAACTATGGCTACACCTTC	NA	NA	TRBV6-1	TRBJ1-2
CASSQERGRSYEQYF	TGTGCCAGCAGCCAAGAGCGGGGACGCTCCTACGAGCAGTACTTC	NA	few	TRBV4-2	TRBJ2-7
CAISQLAPGVDTQYF	TGTGCCATCAGCCAACTAGCCCCGGGGGTAGATACGCAGTATTTT	NA	NA	TRBV10-3	TRBJ2-3
CASSIKGLAGVTDTQYF	TGCGCCAGCAGTATAAAGGGTCTAGCGGGGGTCACAGATACGCAGTATTTT	TRBD2	NA	TRBV4-1	TRBJ2-3
CASQYLAGFYEQYF	TGCGCCAGCCAGTATCTAGCGGGGTTCTACGAGCAGTACTTC	TRBD2	NA	TRBV10-2	TRBJ2-7
CARSFRGTGISGDTF	TGTGCCAGAAGCTTCCGCGGTACAGGGATTTCTGGGGACACCTTC	NA	once	TRBV5-3	TRBJ1-2
CASSLSRTGMGQPQHF	TGTGCCAGCAGCCTCTCCAGGACCGGGATGGGTCAGCCCCAGCATTTT	NA	NA	TRBV4-2	TRBJ1-5
CASSLGWETTDTQYF	TGTGCCAGCAGCTTAGGGTGGGAGACGACAGATACGCAGTATTTT	NA	NA	TRBV7-6	TRBJ2-3
CASSVAQDYNEQFF	TGTGCCAGCAGCGTAGCTCAAGATTACAATGAGCAGTTCTTC	NA	NA	TRBV9	TRBJ2-1
CASSLWPGGRSYEQYF	TGTGCCAGCAGTTTATGGCCGGGGGGGCGTTCCTACGAGCAGTACTTC	TRBD2	NA	TRBV28	TRBJ2-7
CSVGGQGGNQPQHF	TGCAGCGTTGGGGGACAGGGTGGGAATCAGCCCCAGCATTTT	TRBD1	NA	TRBV29-1	TRBJ1-5
CASSFFSARRNSGQFF	TGTGCCAGCAGTTTCTTCTCGGCCAGAAGAAACAGCGGGCAGTTCTTC	NA	NA	TRBV28	TRBJ2-1
CAWRQGPNEKLFF	TGTGCCTGGAGACAGGGCCCAAATGAAAAACTGTTTTTT	NA	NA	TRBV30	TRBJ1-4
CASSSSEATIYF	TGTGCCAGCAGTAGTTCAGAGGCCACCATATATTTT	NA	NA	TRBV28	TRBJ1-3
CASSLVAVLNIQYF	TGTGCCAGCAGCTTAGTTGCAGTATTGAACATTCAGTACTTC	NA	NA	TRBV11-2	TRBJ2-4
CASSGLGLAGHYNEQFF	TGTGCCAGCAGTGGCTTGGGACTAGCGGGCCACTACAATGAGCAGTTCTTC	TRBD2	once	TRBV28	TRBJ2-1
CASSRGVNTEAFF	TGTGCCAGCAGCCGAGGGGTGAACACTGAAGCTTTCTTT	NA	NA	TRBV28	TRBJ1-1
CASSWDYSYEQYF	TGTGCCAGCTCATGGGACTACTCCTACGAGCAGTACTTC	TRBD2	NA	TRBV18	TRBJ2-7
CASSLEGGYNEQFF	TGTGCCAGCAGCTTAGAAGGTGGATACAATGAGCAGTTCTTC	NA	once	TRBV7-7	TRBJ2-1
CASSSNRDRVRFEAFF	TGTGCCAGCAGTTCAAACCGGGACAGGGTACGTTTCGAGGCTTTCTTT	TRBD1	NA	TRBV28	TRBJ1-1
CASSLAPTTNEKLFF	TGTGCCAGCAGCTTAGCGCCGACAACTAATGAAAAACTGTTTTTT	NA	NA	TRBV11-1	TRBJ1-4
CASSGQGGAGELFF	TGTGCCAGCAGCGGACAGGGAGGAGCCGGGGAGCTGTTTTTT	TRBD1	NA	TRBV6-4	TRBJ2-2
CASSLISGNTGELFF	TGCGCCAGCAGCTTGATAAGCGGGAACACCGGGGAGCTGTTTTTT	NA	NA	TRBV5-1	TRBJ2-2
CASSLTRHRGQYF	TGTGCCAGCAGCCTCACACGACACCGAGGGCAGTACTTC	NA	few	TRBV5-8	TRBJ2-7
CASSPDLDRVNTEAFF	TGTGCCAGCAGCCCCGACCTGGACAGAGTGAACACTGAAGCTTTCTTT	NA	NA	TRBV9	TRBJ1-1
CASSQRAGTDTQYF	TGTGCCAGCAGCCAACGGGCTGGCACAGATACGCAGTATTTT	NA	NA	TRBV4-2	TRBJ2-3
CASKVDRGVIQPQHF	TGTGCCAGCAAGGTGGACAGGGGGGTAATTCAGCCCCAGCATTTT	TRBD1	NA	TRBV2	TRBJ1-5
CASSQEGTGTIGEQYF	TGCGCCAGCAGCCAAGAAGGGACAGGGACTATAGGGGAGCAGTACTTC	TRBD1	NA	TRBV4-1	TRBJ2-7
CASSRVSKETQYF	TGTGCCAGCAGTCGGGTCTCTAAAGAGACCCAGTACTTC	NA	NA	TRBV16	TRBJ2-5
CASKNLRTITEAFF	TGTGCCAGCAAAAATCTCAGGACGATCACTGAAGCTTTCTTT	NA	NA	TRBV28	TRBJ1-1
CASSEPFRGIYGYTF	TGTGCCAGCAGTGAGCCCTTCAGGGGGATCTATGGCTACACCTTC	TRBD1	NA	TRBV6-1	TRBJ1-2
CASSRRTGGGGETQYF	TGTGCCAGCAGCCGCAGGACAGGGGGCGGGGGAGAGACCCAGTACTTC	TRBD1	few	TRBV5-6	TRBJ2-5
CATSGAGSFSYEQYF	TGTGCCACCAGCGGCGCGGGATCTTTTTCCTACGAGCAGTACTTC	NA	NA	TRBV15	TRBJ2-7
CASSRQGKGINEKLFF	TGTGCCAGCTCGCGACAGGGGAAGGGGATTAATGAAAAACTGTTTTTT	TRBD1	NA	TRBV18	TRBJ1-4
CASSLGPPSELFF	TGCGCCAGCAGCTTGGGTCCTCCCTCGGAACTGTTTTTT	NA	NA	TRBV5-1	TRBJ1-4
CASSRRELGNTIYF	TGTGCCAGCAGCCGCAGGGAATTGGGAAACACCATATATTTT	NA	few	TRBV14	TRBJ1-3
CASSLEDPGAKNIQYF	TGTGCCAGCAGCTTAGAAGATCCAGGGGCCAAAAACATTCAGTACTTC	NA	NA	TRBV5-4	TRBJ2-4
CASSLVSGRYEQYF	TGTGCCAGCAGCTTAGTTTCGGGGAGGTACGAGCAGTACTTC	NA	NA	TRBV11-1	TRBJ2-7
CASSSGGLLASGTDTQYF	TGCGCCAGCAGCTCCGGAGGGCTACTAGCGTCGGGCACAGATACGCAGTATTTT	TRBD2	NA	TRBV5-1	TRBJ2-3
CAWSPLLANRFF	TGTGCCTGGAGTCCCCTCCTAGCAAACAGGTTCTTC	NA	NA	TRBV30	TRBJ2-1
CASSPDRHNQPQHF	TGTGCCAGCAGCCCGGACAGGCATAATCAGCCCCAGCATTTT	TRBD1	NA	TRBV7-2	TRBJ1-5
CAISQLASTDTQYF	TGTGCCATCAGTCAACTAGCTTCCACAGATACGCAGTATTTT	NA	NA	TRBV10-3	TRBJ2-3